This note documents a single T cell receptor beta chain sequence. This entry comes from a study of T cell changes during pregnancy in multiple sclerosis. Deletions cut 10 bases from V and 5 bases from J, with 17 bases between. Per germline, CDR1 MNHNY and CDR2 SVGAGI (reference sequence). This CDR3 region has 13 residues. Repertoires were generated with immunoSEQ multiplex PCR, while TCRdb's copy carries only in-frame clones and drops some. Among over 25,000 clones listed, about nine tenths were seen once. This sequence originates from a female donor with multiple sclerosis, enrolled in a pregnancy study. Sequencing was performed on CD8+ T cells from peripheral blood mononuclear cells, taken after pregnancy. The rearrangement uses TRBV6-6 and TRBJ1-2; TRBD1 is a possible D gene (6 bases). This chain's CDR3 is CATHGDTLYGYTF. The CDR3 coding sequence is TGTGCCACCCATGGGGACACCCTGTATGGCTACACCTTC.